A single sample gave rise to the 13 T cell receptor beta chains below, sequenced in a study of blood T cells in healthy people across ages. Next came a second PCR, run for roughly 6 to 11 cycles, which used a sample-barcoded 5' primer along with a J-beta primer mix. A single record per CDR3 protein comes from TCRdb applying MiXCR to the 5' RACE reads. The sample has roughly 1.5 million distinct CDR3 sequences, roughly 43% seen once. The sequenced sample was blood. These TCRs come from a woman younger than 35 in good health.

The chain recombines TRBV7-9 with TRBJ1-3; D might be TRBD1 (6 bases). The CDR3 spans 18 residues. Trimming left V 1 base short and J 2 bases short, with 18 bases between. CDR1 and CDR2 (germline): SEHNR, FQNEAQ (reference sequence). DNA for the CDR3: TGTGCCAGCAGCTTAGAGGGCTACAGGGCAACGGCTGGAAACACCATATATTTT. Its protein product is CASSLEGYRATAGNTIYF.

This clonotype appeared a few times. The CDR3 region has the DNA TGTGCCAGCAGCTTACAGGCGGCGGGAACAGATACGCAGTATTTT. Translated, it gives CASSLQAAGTDTQYF. V is TRBV7-2 and J is TRBJ2-3; D is possibly TRBD2 (6 bases). The V end lost 2 bases, the J end lost 3 bases, and 12 bases lay between the germline ends. CDR1 is SGHTA, CDR2 FQGNSA, per germline. CDR3 length: 15 residues.

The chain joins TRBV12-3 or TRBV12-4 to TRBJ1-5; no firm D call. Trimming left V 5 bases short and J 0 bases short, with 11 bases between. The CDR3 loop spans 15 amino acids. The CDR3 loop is CASSNQRYSNQPQHF. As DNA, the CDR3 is TGTGCCAGCAGTAACCAGCGGTATAGCAATCAGCCCCAGCATTTT.

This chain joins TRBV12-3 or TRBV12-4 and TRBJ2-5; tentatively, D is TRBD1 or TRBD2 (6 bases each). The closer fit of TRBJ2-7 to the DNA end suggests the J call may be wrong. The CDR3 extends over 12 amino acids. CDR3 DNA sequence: TGTGCCTCCCGGGGGCCGTACTACGAGCAGTACTTC. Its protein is CASRGPYYEQYF.

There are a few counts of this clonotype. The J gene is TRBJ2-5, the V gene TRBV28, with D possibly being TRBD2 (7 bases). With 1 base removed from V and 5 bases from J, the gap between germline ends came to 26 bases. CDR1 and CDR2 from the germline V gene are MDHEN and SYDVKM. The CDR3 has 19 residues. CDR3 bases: TGTGCCAGCAGTTTATCTCGTATAGGGGGGGGCGTTCCGATGGAGACCCAGTACTTC. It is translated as CASSLSRIGGGVPMETQYF.

CDR3 sequence (DNA): TGTGCCACCGATACAGGGCTGGGCTCTTACGAGCAGTACTTC. Protein sequence: CATDTGLGSYEQYF. The J gene is TRBJ2-5, the V gene TRBV28; maybe TRBD1 (6 bases). The J call is doubtful: the DNA matches TRBJ2-7 better. Germline V CDR1 and CDR2: MDHEN, SYDVKM. This CDR3 is built from 14 residues.

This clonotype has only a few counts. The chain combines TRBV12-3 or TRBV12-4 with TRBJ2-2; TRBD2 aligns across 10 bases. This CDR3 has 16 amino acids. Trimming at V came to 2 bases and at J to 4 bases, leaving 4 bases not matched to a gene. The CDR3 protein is CASSLLAGVITGELFF. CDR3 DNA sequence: TGTGCCAGCAGTTTACTAGCGGGGGTAATCACCGGGGAGCTGTTTTTT.

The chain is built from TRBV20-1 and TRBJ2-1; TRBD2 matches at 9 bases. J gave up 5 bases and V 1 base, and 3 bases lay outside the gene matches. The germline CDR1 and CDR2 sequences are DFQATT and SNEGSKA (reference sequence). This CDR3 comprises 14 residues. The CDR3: CSARASGGNNEQFF. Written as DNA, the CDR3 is TGCAGTGCTAGAGCAAGCGGGGGGAACAATGAGCAGTTCTTC.

CDR3 residues: CAISEGRGADTQYF. The CDR3 region has the DNA TGTGCCATCAGTGAAGGCAGGGGAGCAGATACGCAGTATTTT. This sequence joins TRBV10-3 and TRBJ2-3; D is possibly TRBD1 (6 bases). The V end lost 3 bases, the J end lost 4 bases, and 11 bases lay between the germline ends. This CDR3 contains 14 residues. CDR1 ENHRY and CDR2 SYGVKD come from the germline V gene.

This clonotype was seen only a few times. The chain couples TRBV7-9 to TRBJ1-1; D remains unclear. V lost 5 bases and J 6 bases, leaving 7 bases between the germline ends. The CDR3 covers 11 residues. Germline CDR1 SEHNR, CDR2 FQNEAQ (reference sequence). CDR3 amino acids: CASSGEAEAFF. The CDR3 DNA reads TGTGCCAGCAGCGGGGAGGCTGAAGCTTTCTTT. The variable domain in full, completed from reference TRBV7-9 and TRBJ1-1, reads DTGVSQNPRHKITKRGQNVTFRCDPISEHNRLYWYRQTLGQGPEFLTYFQNEAQLEKSRLLSDRFSAERPKGSFSTLEIQRTEQGDSAMYLCASSGEAEAFFGQGTRLTVV.

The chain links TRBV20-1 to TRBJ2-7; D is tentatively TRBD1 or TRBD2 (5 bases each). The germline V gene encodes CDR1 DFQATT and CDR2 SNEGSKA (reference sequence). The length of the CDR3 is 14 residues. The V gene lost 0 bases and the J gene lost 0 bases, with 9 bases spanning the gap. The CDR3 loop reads CSARDWGSSYEQYF. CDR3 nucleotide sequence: TGCAGTGCTAGAGATTGGGGGAGCTCCTACGAGCAGTACTTC.

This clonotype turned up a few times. Written as DNA, the CDR3 is TGCAGTGCCTTAGTCCGGACAGCCACTAACTATGGCTACACCTTC. It codes for CSALVRTATNYGYTF. The chain uses TRBV20-1 and TRBJ1-2, with D possibly TRBD1 on 6 matching bases. Per germline, CDR1 DFQATT and CDR2 SNEGSKA (reference sequence). The CDR3 is 15 residues long. Trimming removed 6 bases at V and 0 bases at J, with 17 bases between.

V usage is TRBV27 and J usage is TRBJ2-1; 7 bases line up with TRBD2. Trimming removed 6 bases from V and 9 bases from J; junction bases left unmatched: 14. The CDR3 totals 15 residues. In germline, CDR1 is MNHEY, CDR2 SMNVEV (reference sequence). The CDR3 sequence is CASSPLAILTIEQFF. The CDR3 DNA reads TGTGCCAGCAGCCCACTAGCGATATTAACTATTGAGCAGTTCTTC.